The present T cell receptor beta chain was sequenced within a study of cytomegalovirus exposure and HLA in healthy donors. In regard to this clone: The antigen is not known.

Study-wide findings and caveats: HLA alleles were associated with 15,000 to 20,000 TCR beta sequences in a later analysis at 0.05 false discovery rate. Presence/absence analyses took donor sequencing depth as roughly uniform.

Trimming pared 3 bases from V and 7 bases from J, leaving 15 bases between. Germline V lookup: CDR1 MDHEN, CDR2 SYDVKM. The length of the CDR3 is 15 residues. Primers included in the PCR were 60 Vbeta and 13 Jbeta primers. Some clones are missing from TCRdb's copy, which holds only in-frame ones; the method was immunoSEQ multiplex PCR. Of about 180,000 clones listed, 70% to 85% were seen once; the top ten hold more than 4%. Sequenced sample: PBMCs. The receptor was isolated from a man aged 18 to 30 in good health and CMV-seronegative. The chain combines TRBV28 with TRBJ2-2; D call uncertain. DNA for the CDR3: TGTGCCAGCAGTTTGGAGCCTAGTTTAAGCGGGGAGCTGTTTTTT. Encoded protein: CASSLEPSLSGELFF.